One sample yielded the 20 T cell receptor beta chains listed below, sequenced in a study of CD8 T cells in ankylosing spondylitis. TCRdb called the 5' RACE reads again in MiXCR, with one record for every CDR3 protein. The data show around 210,000 distinct CDR3 sequences, 7.5% to 9.5% seen once. Sample: blood, either unsorted or a sorted T cell fraction (not recorded which). The receptor source for this set is a female donor with ankylosing spondylitis or in good health (not recorded which).

This clonotype occurred many times. J is TRBJ2-4 and V is TRBV7-2, with TRBD1 matching over 7 bases. The CDR3 covers 13 residues. Germline V lookup: CDR1 SGHTA, CDR2 FQGNSA. Trimming took 5 bases from V and 8 from J; bases not matched to a gene: 6. The CDR3 sequence: CASSPDRVDIQYF. In nucleotides, the CDR3 is TGTGCCAGCAGCCCCGACAGGGTTGACATTCAGTACTTC.

Ten or more counts support this clonotype. V is TRBV4-3 and J is TRBJ2-2; tentative D call: TRBD2 (5 bases). The CDR3 has 18 amino acids. V was pared by 0 bases and J by 3 bases, with 17 bases between. Germline CDR1 reads LGHNA; CDR2 reads YSLEER. The CDR3 DNA reads TGCGCCAGCAGCCAAGATGTGTGGGAGCGTGGGGACACCGGGGAGCTGTTTTTT. As protein: CASSQDVWERGDTGELFF.

This clonotype showed up many times. V gene TRBV5-4 combines with J gene TRBJ2-3; 10 bases are a match to TRBD1. This CDR3 has 15 amino acids. In germline, CDR1 is SGHNT, CDR2 YYREEE (reference sequence). The J segment lost 5 bases and the V segment lost 3 bases, leaving 6 bases of the junction unmatched. The CDR3 is CASSSEGQGVDTQYF. The CDR3 coding sequence is TGTGCCAGCAGCTCGGAAGGACAGGGGGTAGATACGCAGTATTTT.

This rearrangement joins TRBV14 to TRBJ2-1; weak D call: TRBD2 (6 bases). CDR3 length equals 17 residues. Trimming removed 0 bases at V and 6 bases at J, with 18 bases between. Germline V gene data show CDR1 as SGHDN and CDR2 as FVKESK. The CDR3 DNA reads TGTGCCAGCAGCCAAGACTCGGGGGTGTTCCCCCCCAATGAGCAGTTCTTC. Translation gives CASSQDSGVFPPNEQFF.

Ten or more counts support this clonotype. The chain is built from TRBV3-1 and TRBJ2-3; TRBD2 might be the D (6 bases). Trimming shortened V by 0 bases and J by 4 bases, and 17 bases separated the two germline ends. CDR3 length: 17 amino acids. Germline CDR1 and CDR2: LGHDT and YNNKEL (reference sequence). The chain's CDR3 is CASSQEGGAGRADTQYF. Written as DNA, the CDR3 is TGTGCCAGCAGCCAAGAAGGAGGCGCGGGAAGGGCAGATACGCAGTATTTT.

Many counts were recorded for this clonotype. The chain carries TRBV5-5 and TRBJ2-1, with 7 nucleotides matching TRBD1. Germline V gene data show CDR1 as SGHKS and CDR2 as YYEKEE (reference sequence). The CDR3 consists of 14 residues. The V and J ends lost 6 bases and 4 bases, in that order; junction bases with no gene match: 7. The CDR3 DNA reads TGTGCCAGCAATCGACCACAGGGGTACAATGAGCAGTTCTTC. As protein: CASNRPQGYNEQFF.

This clonotype showed up many times. This sequence joins TRBV21-1 and TRBJ2-5; TRBD1, the D gene given by the table, was not confirmed from the DNA. TRBV21-1 is a documented pseudogene. This CDR3 comprises 13 residues. The CDR3 region is CASSTTGGKTQYF. The DNA of the CDR3 is TGTGCCAGCAGCACAACAGGGGGAAAGACCCAGTACTTC.

Many counts were recorded for this clonotype. This chain joins TRBV7-2 and TRBJ2-1, with TRBD2 matching 13 bases. Trimming at V came to 5 bases and at J to 8 bases, leaving 6 bases not matched to a gene. Germline CDR1 is SGHTA and CDR2 is FQGNSA. CDR3 length: 15 amino acids. This chain's CDR3 is CASSRLAGGRHEQFF. CDR3 coding DNA: TGTGCCAGCAGCCGACTAGCGGGAGGAAGGCATGAGCAGTTCTTC.

This clonotype was observed a handful of times. The chain uses TRBV3-1 and TRBJ1-2; D remains unclear. CDR1 is LGHDT and CDR2 is YNNKEL in the germline V gene (reference sequence). Trimming pared 5 bases from V and 7 bases from J, leaving 14 bases between. The CDR3 has 13 amino acids. CDR3 loop: CASSNRAIGGYTF. CDR3 nucleotides: TGTGCCAGCAGCAACAGAGCTATAGGTGGCTACACCTTC.

The sample holds many counts of this clonotype. This chain connects TRBV2 to TRBJ2-5, with D uncertain. Trimming took 7 bases from V and 5 from J, leaving 14 bases between them. CDR3 length: 13 amino acids. Germline CDR1 is SNHLY and CDR2 is FYNNEI. The CDR3 loop reads CASMISLWETQYF. The CDR3 region has the DNA TGTGCCAGCATGATCAGCCTCTGGGAGACCCAGTACTTC.

This clonotype was detected many times. The chain recombines TRBV29-1 with TRBJ2-7; D ambiguous. V was trimmed by 6 bases and J by 5 bases, leaving 17 bases between them. The CDR3 is made up of 13 amino acids. Germline V CDR1 and CDR2: SQVTM, ANQGSEA. This CDR3 is CSVNPGQEHEQYF. The CDR3 DNA follows: TGCAGCGTCAATCCGGGTCAGGAGCACGAGCAGTACTTC.

At least ten counts were recorded for this clonotype. The genes are TRBV3-1 and TRBJ2-1; 7 bases map to TRBD2. The CDR3 contains 16 residues. Per the germline V gene, CDR1 is LGHDT and CDR2 is YNNKEL (reference sequence). The ends lost 0 bases at V and 3 bases at J; junction bases unmatched: 5. CDR3 bases: TGTGCCAGCAGCCAAGACCCTAGCGGATTCTACAATGAGCAGTTCTTC. Protein: CASSQDPSGFYNEQFF.

This clonotype has a handful of counts. This rearrangement joins TRBV7-2 to TRBJ2-7; D unclear. Germline V gene data show CDR1 as SGHTA and CDR2 as FQGNSA. V was pared by 5 bases and J by 0 bases, with 14 bases between. The CDR3 consists of 15 residues. The CDR3 sequence is CASSPGAASSYEQYF. The CDR3 DNA sequence: TGTGCCAGCAGCCCGGGCGCGGCCAGCTCCTACGAGCAGTACTTC.

This clonotype was observed many times. The chain has TRBV4-3 and TRBJ2-5; TRBD1 matches at 7 bases. The CDR3 contains 18 residues. Trimming cost V 0 bases and J 2 bases; bases outside gene matches: 12. In germline, CDR1 is LGHNA, CDR2 YSLEER. The CDR3 region has the DNA TGCGCCAGCAGCCAAGAGGGCCCGAGGACAGGCCTTCAAGAGACCCAGTACTTC. Protein: CASSQEGPRTGLQETQYF.

This clonotype was seen ten or more times. V usage is TRBV27 and J usage is TRBJ1-2; tentatively, D is TRBD1 (6 bases). The CDR3 sequence is 15 residues long. Per germline, CDR1 MNHEY and CDR2 SMNVEV (reference sequence). V dropped 2 bases and J dropped 2 bases, with 12 bases sitting between them. The CDR3 nucleotides are TGTGCCAGCAGTTTACACAGGGCGGACAACTATGGCTACACCTTC. This gives the protein CASSLHRADNYGYTF.

This clonotype was counted ten times or more. The chain recombines TRBV20-1 with TRBJ1-2, with a weak D call TRBD1 (6 bases). Trimming took off 6 bases at V and 4 bases at J, with 15 bases between the two ends. Germline CDR1 is DFQATT and CDR2 is SNEGSKA (reference sequence). The CDR3 has 13 amino acids. The CDR3 DNA reads TGCAGTGCAAAAAACAGGGTGGCCTATGGCTACACCTTC. Its translation: CSAKNRVAYGYTF.

This clonotype was observed a few times. This sequence joins TRBV20-1 and TRBJ1-5; 8 bases are shared with TRBD1. The V gene's germline CDR1 is DFQATT and CDR2 SNEGSKA (reference sequence). This CDR3 is built from 15 residues. V gave up 2 bases and J gave up 2 bases; unmatched junction bases: 5. Here the CDR3 DNA reads TGCAGTGCTAGACGTACAGGGGGTGGCAATCAGCCCCAGCATTTT. It encodes CSARRTGGGNQPQHF.

This clonotype was recorded many times. V gene TRBV20-1 combines with J gene TRBJ1-3; D perhaps matches TRBD1 (6 bases). The germline V and J ends were trimmed by 3 bases and 4 bases, with 22 bases remaining between them. Germline lookup yields CDR1 DFQATT and CDR2 SNEGSKA (reference sequence). The CDR3 has 17 residues. For the CDR3, the DNA is TGCAGTGCTAGTTCAGAATTTTGGGGGGCAGACGGAAACACCATATATTTT. Residues: CSASSEFWGADGNTIYF.

The chain couples TRBV7-9 to TRBJ2-1; D uncertain. With 5 bases removed from V and 0 bases from J, the gap between germline ends came to 11 bases. The CDR3 covers 15 residues. Germline V gene data show CDR1 as SEHNR and CDR2 as FQNEAQ (reference sequence). The CDR3 is CASSPTRFSYNEQFF. Here the CDR3 DNA reads TGTGCCAGCAGCCCTACGAGGTTCTCCTACAATGAGCAGTTCTTC.

In its sample, this clonotype was seen many times. Sequence at one end of the junction differs from germline and may be a read error. The V gene is TRBV3-1, the J gene TRBJ2-1; 11 nucleotides align to TRBD2. The CDR3 runs 14 residues. Per germline, CDR1 LGHDT and CDR2 YNNKEL (reference sequence). CDR3 in amino acids: CASTQLAGDNEQFF. The CDR3 nucleotides read TGTGCCAGCACCCAACTAGCGGGGGACAATGAGCAGTTCTTC.